This T cell receptor beta chain was captured in a study of spatial heterogeneity in lung cancer. Study-level background: In the raw reads, each unique TCR and UMI combination was present more than ten times on average.

The length of the CDR3 is 15 residues. TCR cDNA molecules were tagged individually, and each one carried a unique molecular identifier. TCRdb independently ran MiXCR on the 5' RACE reads; one entry per CDR3 protein. This table has roughly 25,000 distinct CDR3 sequences, 7% appearing once. Documented time point: sample taken at primary tumor resection. The sequenced material consisted of unsorted whole RNA from tumor, nontumor lung or frozen PBMC. This clonotype was observed at least ten times. This clonotype was sampled from a male donor with early-stage non-small cell lung cancer. This rearrangement joins TRBV21-1 to TRBJ1-2; the table gives TRBD1 as D, unverified against the DNA. TRBV21-1 is assigned pseudogene status. The sequenced sample was PBMCs, obtained at surgery. In DNA form, the CDR3 reads TGTGCCAGCAGGACCCAGGGGAGGATTAACTATGGCTACACCTTC. Translating gives CASRTQGRINYGYTF.